This T cell receptor beta chain was profiled in a study of T cell responses to AZD1222 COVID-19 vaccine. V was cut by 6 bases and J by 11 bases, with 13 bases left in between. Germline V CDR1 and CDR2: ENHRY, SYGVKD. The CDR3 contains 11 residues. Notes on this clone: The target antigen is unknown.

Findings and caveats of the study: At baseline, just 5 or 6 AZD1222 recipients tested seropositive.

Clones were sequenced by immunoSEQ multiplex PCR, and TCRdb holds only the in-frame ones, with some missing. The top ten clones hold 0.5% to 0.65% of a sample with around 260,000 clones, about 92% of them seen once. J is TRBJ1-1 and V is TRBV10-3, with D tentatively TRBD1 (5 bases). This TCR derives from an adult in good health. Sample: peripheral blood, taken on day 0 of AZD1222 vaccination. The CDR3 loop reads CAIRSGFGAFF. The CDR3 nucleotides are TGTGCCATCAGGTCAGGGTTCGGGGCTTTCTTT.